This T cell receptor (beta chain) was observed in a study of T cells expressing NK-cell markers. Turning to the study itself: The TCR beta repertoires originated in sorted CD3+CD56+NKG2C+, CD3+CD56+NKG2C- and CD3+CD56-NKG2C+ T cells. The eight sequenced donors comprised seven who were HCMV-seropositive and one who was seronegative.

The CDR3 is 15 residues long. Germline CDR1 is SGHRS and CDR2 is YFSETQ. Generation of TCR beta cDNA was performed by 5'RACE template switching incorporating UMIs. After re-calling the 5' RACE reads, TCRdb lists one entry per CDR3 protein, DNA absent. Its table records some 280,000 distinct CDR3 sequences. The chain uses TRBV5-1 and TRBJ1-4; the TCRdb D gene call, TRBD1, has no DNA to confirm it. Sequenced sample: blood T cells: a sorted CD56 or NKG2C T cell subset, CD4+ or CD8+ T cells, or bulk PBMC T cells (not recorded which). The TCR originated in a man aged 18-30 years in good health. This CDR3 is CASSEQAPASEKLFF.